This T cell receptor beta chain was profiled in a study of blood T cell repertoires in COVID-19. Overall study context: The analysed material was cDNA or gDNA that came from T cells, B-cell-depleted T cells, or PBMCs.

Measured with immunoSEQ multiplex PCR; TCRdb has only the in-frame clones, and not every one. This table has more than 350,000 clones, about 86% appearing once. The CDR3 contains 16 residues. Germline CDR1 MNHEY, CDR2 SMNVEV (reference sequence). Trimming left V 5 bases short and J 9 bases short, with 23 bases between. Participants spanned ages about 18 to 100 years and resided in some 22 US areas. Cohort assignment relied on participant-reported clinical history. Among Cohort 3 donors, those recovered had two negative PCRs, clearance, or symptom resolution. The chain links TRBV27 to TRBJ2-1; no firm D call. The TCR comes from a woman in her fifties or sixties who had recovered from COVID-19. Sequenced material: PBMCs or T cells enriched from blood (not recorded which). This CDR3 reads CASSASSATLTSEQFF. The DNA of the CDR3 is TGTGCCAGCAGTGCATCCTCAGCGACTTTGACCAGTGAGCAGTTCTTC.